This entry lists 7 T cell receptor beta chains sequenced from one sample in a study of shared clonotypes between healthy human individuals. The repertoire was sequenced with immunoSEQ multiplex PCR; TCRdb's copy has only in-frame clones and lacks some. The table lists around 600,000 clones, more than 95% of them singletons. Naive CD8 cells lacked CD45RO and underwent positive selection for CCR7, leaving out terminally differentiated effector memory CD45RA+ cells. Material for sequencing was naive CD8+ T cells sorted from blood. The receptors were sampled from a man aged 25 to 40 in good health.

V usage is TRBV29-1 and J usage is TRBJ2-7, with D perhaps TRBD1 (6 bases). Germline-derived CDR1 and CDR2 are SQVTM and ANQGSEA. Trimming cost V 1 base and J 3 bases, with 19 bases left between them. The CDR3 runs 16 residues. DNA of the CDR3: TGCAGCGTTGAAGGGGAAATACAGGGTTCAATCTACGAGCAGTACTTC. Translating it yields CSVEGEIQGSIYEQYF.

The chain links TRBV5-5 to TRBJ1-2, with TRBD1 identical over 8 bases. The CDR3 has 17 residues. Trimming removed 0 bases from V and 0 bases from J; junction bases left unmatched: 7. The germline V gene has CDR1 SGHKS and CDR2 YYEKEE (reference sequence). The CDR3 sequence is CASSLVIGDRSNYGYTF. CDR3 in DNA: TGTGCCAGCAGCTTGGTAATTGGGGACAGGTCTAACTATGGCTACACCTTC.

This chain uses TRBV7-9 with TRBJ2-7; weak D call: TRBD1 (6 bases). Germline loops: CDR1 SEHNR, CDR2 FQNEAQ (reference sequence). Between the trimmed V and J ends, which lost 2 bases and 7 bases, there was a span of 9 bases. This CDR3 has 12 residues. The CDR3 bases are TGTGCCAGCAGCTTAAGGACAGATGAGCAGTACTTC. Its protein product is CASSLRTDEQYF.

The rearrangement links TRBV7-9 to TRBJ1-1; 9 bases match TRBD1. The CDR3 runs 17 residues. The germline gives CDR1 SEHNR, CDR2 FQNEAQ (reference sequence). J lost 5 bases, V lost 1 base, and 11 bases had no gene match. CDR3 amino acids: CASSLVNWGQGPTEAFF. CDR3 DNA sequence: TGTGCCAGCAGCTTAGTGAACTGGGGACAGGGTCCAACTGAAGCTTTCTTT.

The V gene is TRBV6-5, the J gene TRBJ1-5; D gene uncertain. Germline CDR1 MNHEY, CDR2 SVGAGI. V lost 6 bases and J lost 1, with 7 bases in between. The CDR3 consists of 13 residues. CDR3 sequence reads: CASSKISNQPQHF. The CDR3 DNA sequence: TGTGCCAGCAGCAAGATCAGCAATCAGCCCCAGCATTTT.

The chain links TRBV9 to TRBJ2-2; no clear D. This CDR3 comprises 14 residues. Germline V gene lookup returns CDR1 SGDLS and CDR2 YYNGEE. Trimming left V 4 bases short and J 4 bases short, with 11 bases between. CDR3 coding DNA: TGTGCCAGCAGCCCGCCAGTGGTCACCGGGGAGCTGTTTTTT. Protein sequence: CASSPPVVTGELFF.

The chain carries TRBV15 and TRBJ2-7, with 7 bases aligning to TRBD1. With 0 bases clipped from V and 4 bases from J, the junction kept 6 bases outside the gene matches. The length of the CDR3 is 15 residues. Germline CDR1 is LNHNV and CDR2 is YYDKDF (reference sequence). CDR3 bases: TGTGCCACCAGCAGAGATAGAGGGACAGCGTACGAGCAGTACTTC. This encodes CATSRDRGTAYEQYF. The whole variable domain, filled in from reference TRBV15 and TRBJ2-7, reads DAMVIQNPRYQVTQFGKPVTLSCSQTLNHNVMYWYQQKSSQAPKLLFHYYDKDFNNEADTPDNFQSRRPNTSFCFLDIRSPGLGDTAMYLCATSRDRGTAYEQYFGPGTRLTVT.